This TCR beta chain was documented in a study of early T cells in non-severe SARS-CoV-2 infection. Study information: It was bulk RNA from unsorted whole blood that was sequenced, and the chains were unpaired.

Study-level findings and limits: Database matching using VDJdb favored anti-spike CD8 responses, with private and CD4 specificities left missing.

Germline CDR1 reads DFQATT; CDR2 reads SNEGSKA (reference sequence). The CDR3 covers 13 residues. V shed 8 bases and J shed 1 base, with 14 bases lying between them. This clonotype was seen more than once but under ten times. Its antigen remains unidentified. Each single cDNA molecule received a unique molecular identifier. TCRdb processed the 5' RACE reads anew with MiXCR; each CDR3 protein has one entry. This table holds tens of thousands of distinct CDR3 sequences, 9.3% found once. The sequenced material came from whole blood. The clonotype was recovered from an adult who was a healthcare worker with PCR-confirmed SARS-CoV-2 infection or an uninfected control (not recorded which). This chain uses TRBV20-1 with TRBJ2-5; maybe TRBD1 (5 bases). The CDR3 region is CSPRGRFQETQYF. In DNA, the CDR3 is TGCAGTCCAAGGGGCAGGTTCCAAGAGACCCAGTACTTC.